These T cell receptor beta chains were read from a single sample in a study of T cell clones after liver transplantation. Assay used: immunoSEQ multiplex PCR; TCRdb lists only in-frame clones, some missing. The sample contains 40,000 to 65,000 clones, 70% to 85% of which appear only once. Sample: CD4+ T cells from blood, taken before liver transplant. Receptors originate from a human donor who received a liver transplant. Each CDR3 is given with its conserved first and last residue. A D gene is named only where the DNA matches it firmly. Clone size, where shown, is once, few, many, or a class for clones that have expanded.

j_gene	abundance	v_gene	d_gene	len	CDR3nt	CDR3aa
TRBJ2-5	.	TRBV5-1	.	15	TGCGCCAGCAGCTTGGATGGTTCGGGAGAAGAGACCCAGTACTTC	CASSLDGSGEETQYF
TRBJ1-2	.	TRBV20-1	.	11	TGCAGTGCCTATAACAGGGAACGCTACACCTTC	CSAYNRERYTF
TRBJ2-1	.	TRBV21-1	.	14	TGTGCCAGCACCCTGGGGACAGAAGGTTCTGAGCAGTTCTTC	CASTLGTEGSEQFF
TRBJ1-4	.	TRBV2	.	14	TGTGCCAGCAGTTTGGGTAGACAGAATGAAAAACTGTTTTTT	CASSLGRQNEKLFF
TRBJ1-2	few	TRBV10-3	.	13	TGTGCCATCAGTGTTAGAGGAGAGGATGGCTACACCTTC	CAISVRGEDGYTF
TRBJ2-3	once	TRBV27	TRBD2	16	TGTGCCAGCAGTTCATTAGCGGGACAATATGGCGATACGCAGTATTTT	CASSSLAGQYGDTQYF
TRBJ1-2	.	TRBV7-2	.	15	TGTGCCAGCAGCACGAGGCGGCCAGGGGTGGATGGCTACACCTTC	CASSTRRPGVDGYTF
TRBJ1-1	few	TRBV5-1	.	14	TGCGCCAGCAGCTTGCTCCCCGGGAAGGATGAAGCTTTCTTT	CASSLLPGKDEAFF
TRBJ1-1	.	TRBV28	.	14	TGTGCCAGCACCCTGGGATCGGCGAACACTGAAGCTTTCTTT	CASTLGSANTEAFF
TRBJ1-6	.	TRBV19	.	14	TGTGCCAGTAGTACCAGGGGTGGTAATTCACCCCTCCACTTT	CASSTRGGNSPLHF
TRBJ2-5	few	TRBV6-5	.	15	TGTGCCAGCAGTTACTCCTTTAGAGTGGGCGAGACCCAGTACTTC	CASSYSFRVGETQYF
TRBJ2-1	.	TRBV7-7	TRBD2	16	TGTGCTAGCAGCTTAGCTTCTAGCGGGAGCGGGAATGAGCAGTTCTTC	CASSLASSGSGNEQFF
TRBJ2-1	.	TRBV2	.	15	TGTGCCAGCAGTGAAAGTGGCAGTCGCCCCAATGAGCAGTTCTTC	CASSESGSRPNEQFF
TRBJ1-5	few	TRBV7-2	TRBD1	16	TGTGCCAGCAGCTTAGTGGGTCAGGGGGCCGGACAGCCCCAGCATTTT	CASSLVGQGAGQPQHF
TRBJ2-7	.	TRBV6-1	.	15	TGTGCCAGCAGTTTTGGGGGGGGCTACTCCTACGAGCAGTACTTC	CASSFGGGYSYEQYF
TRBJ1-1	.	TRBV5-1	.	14	TGCGCCAGCAGCTTACAGGTCTCGAACACTGAAGCTTTCTTT	CASSLQVSNTEAFF
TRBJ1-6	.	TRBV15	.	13	TGTGCCACACAGGGTCCCTATAATTCACCCCTCCACTTT	CATQGPYNSPLHF
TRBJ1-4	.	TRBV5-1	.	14	TGCGCCAGCAGCTGGGGAGGCGGTAATGAAAAACTGTTTTTT	CASSWGGGNEKLFF
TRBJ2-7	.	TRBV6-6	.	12	TGTGCCAGCGGAGGGGGGACCTACGAGCAGTACTTC	CASGGGTYEQYF